What follows describes a single TCR beta chain. The antigen is not known. This specimen belongs to a study of PD-1 blockade in classical Hodgkin lymphoma. Study-level findings and limits: Newly diagnosed patients had baseline TCR diversity that was reportedly lower than that of healthy donors. Patients newly diagnosed and complete responders had comparable baseline diversity. With CD4+ cells, TCR diversity rose significantly by C4D1, but not with CD8+ cells. With respect to the repertoire differences, their causes, possibly disease activity or prior therapy, remain undefined.

Germline CDR1 reads SGHRS; CDR2 reads YFSETQ. The ends were cut back, 7 bases at V and 1 base at J, with 17 bases in the middle. The CDR3 sequence is 15 residues long. TCRdb's copy holds only in-frame clones and misses some; the assay was immunoSEQ multiplex PCR. The table includes over 60,000 clones, about 64% detected once. Each and every patient relapsed after autologous stem cell transplantation, and patients got differing brentuximab vedotin exposure. V and J are TRBV5-1 and TRBJ2-5; either TRBD1 or TRBD2 may supply D (5 bases each). This receptor was obtained from a human donor with classical Hodgkin lymphoma. Sequencing was performed on peripheral blood mononuclear cells (PBMCs), taken before the second cycle of nivolumab. The CDR3 nucleotides read TGCGCCAGCCGAAAGACAGAGGGTGGCCAAGAGACCCAGTACTTC. The encoded protein is CASRKTEGGQETQYF.